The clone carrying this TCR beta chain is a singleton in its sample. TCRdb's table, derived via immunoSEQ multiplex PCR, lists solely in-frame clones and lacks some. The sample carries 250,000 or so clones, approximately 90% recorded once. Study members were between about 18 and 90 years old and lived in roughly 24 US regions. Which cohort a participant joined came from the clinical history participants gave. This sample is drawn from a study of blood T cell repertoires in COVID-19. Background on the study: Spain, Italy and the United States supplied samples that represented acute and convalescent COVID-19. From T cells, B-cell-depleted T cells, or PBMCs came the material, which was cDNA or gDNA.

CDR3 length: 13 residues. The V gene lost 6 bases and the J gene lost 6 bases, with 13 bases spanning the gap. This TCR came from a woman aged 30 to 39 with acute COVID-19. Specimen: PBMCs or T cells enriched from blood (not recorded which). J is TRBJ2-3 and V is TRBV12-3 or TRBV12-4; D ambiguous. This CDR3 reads CASSPVQFDTQYF. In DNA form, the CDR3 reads TGTGCCAGCAGCCCCGTTCAGTTTGATACGCAGTATTTT.